This TCR beta chain was sequenced during a study of blood T cell repertoires in COVID-19. Study background: The study drew acute and convalescent COVID-19 samples from the United States, Italy and Spain.

Study processing details: Reference gene primer amplification gave estimated nucleated cell counts. Generated by immunoSEQ multiplex PCR, the TCRdb table keeps only in-frame clones and is missing some. D and trimming were read from the DNA, whereas the V and J calls and clone size are those reported in that table. The repertoire consists of some 460,000 clones, with approximately 90% occurring once and the leading ten covering 0.7%. Clinical history reported by participants formed the basis on which cohorts were assigned. With V trimmed by 4 bases and J by 4 bases, 12 bases remained unmatched. Germline lookup yields CDR1 SGHRS and CDR2 YFSETQ. The CDR3 spans 18 residues.

Material for sequencing was PBMCs or T cells enriched from blood (not recorded which). This sequence joins TRBV5-1 and TRBJ1-3, with TRBD1 matching over 12 bases. The receptor's source is a woman aged 18 to 35 who had recovered from COVID-19. CDR3 nucleotides: TGCGCCAGCAGCCCCTCCGGGACAGGGGGCTTAGGAGGAAACACCATATATTTT. Its translation: CASSPSGTGGLGGNTIYF.